One sample yielded the 14 T cell receptor beta chains listed below, sequenced in a study of vaccination effects on CD4 cells after COVID-19. When 10 to 11 days of culture had elapsed, CD4+ T cells were isolated. Participants were vaccinated with two doses of either the BNT162b2 or mRNA-1273 vaccine. Using immunoSEQ multiplex PCR, the repertoire was profiled, and TCRdb retains in-frame clones only, with some absent. The sample contains about 66,000 clones, roughly four fifths of which appear only once. Their cognate antigens are unknown. Sequences were derived from CD4+ T cells from PBMCs cultured without peptide, sampled after COVID-19 vaccination. The origin of the receptors is a human donor who received a COVID-19 vaccine.

V and J are TRBV21-1 and TRBJ2-2; the DNA was not compared with TRBD1, the D call given in the table. TRBV21-1 represents a pseudogene. The CDR3 runs 17 residues. CDR3 DNA: TGTGCCAGCAGCAAAGGGTACAGCTCCGACAAAAAGAGGGAGCTGTTTTTT. Translating gives CASSKGYSSDKKRELFF.

This chain joins TRBV4-1 and TRBJ2-3; D gene uncertain. Germline V gene data show CDR1 as MGHRA and CDR2 as YSYEKL. V shed 4 bases and J shed 1 base, with 24 bases lying between them. The CDR3 extends over 19 amino acids. The CDR3 coding sequence is TGCGCCAGCAGCCCTGGCAATCCTGCAGGTCCGAGACGCACAGATACGCAGTATTTT. Translated: CASSPGNPAGPRRTDTQYF.

V and J are TRBV7-9 and TRBJ1-5; D gene unclear. V gave up 5 bases and J gave up 3 bases, with 11 bases separating them. CDR1 is SEHNR, CDR2 FQNEAQ, per germline (reference sequence). There are 14 residues in the CDR3. The DNA of the CDR3 is TGTGCCAGCAGCCCACTTGGCAACAATCAGCCCCAGCATTTT. Translating it yields CASSPLGNNQPQHF.

This chain joins TRBV18 and TRBJ1-1, with TRBD1 as a possible D gene (5 bases). Trimming left V 3 bases short and J 1 base short, with 6 bases between. CDR1 KGHSH and CDR2 LQKENI come from the germline V gene. The CDR3 has 13 amino acids. In DNA, the CDR3 is TGTGCCAGCTCACCGACAGAGAACACTGAAGCTTTCTTT. It translates to CASSPTENTEAFF.

This clone has only one observation. The rearrangement links TRBV4-1 to TRBJ2-3, with 10 bases fitting TRBD1. V shed 1 base and J 5 bases; nucleotides not matched to a gene: 9. This CDR3 has 17 amino acids. From germline, CDR1 is MGHRA and CDR2 YSYEKL. The chain's CDR3 is CASSQVGRQGAIDTQYF. CDR3 DNA sequence: TGCGCCAGCAGCCAAGTGGGGCGACAGGGGGCTATAGATACGCAGTATTTT.

The V gene is TRBV5-8, the J gene TRBJ2-7; D is possibly TRBD1 (6 bases). The V gene's germline CDR1 is SGHTS and CDR2 YDEGEE. V was shortened by 9 bases and J by 3 bases, with 10 bases between the two germline ends. This CDR3 region has 11 residues. In nucleotides, the CDR3 is TGTGCCACCCAGGACAGCTACGAGCAGTACGTC. Protein sequence: CATQDSYEQYV.

The chain couples TRBV3-1 (or the pseudogene TRBV3-2) to TRBJ2-1, with 11 bases fitting TRBD2. V dropped 3 bases and J dropped 4; count of bases not matched to a gene: 5. Looked up from germline, CDR1 is LGHDT and CDR2 is YNNKEL (reference sequence). This CDR3 is built from 16 residues. CDR3 amino acids: CASSHLAGGRYNEQFF. The CDR3 coding sequence is TGTGCCAGCAGCCACCTAGCGGGGGGCAGGTACAATGAGCAGTTCTTC.

The CDR3 sequence: CASSRDRGNYGYTF. CDR3 in DNA: TGTGCCAGCAGCCGGGACCGCGGTAACTATGGCTACACCTTC. The V call is TRBV14, the J call TRBJ1-2, with TRBD1 as a possible D gene (5 bases). The length of the CDR3 is 14 residues. Germline CDR1 is SGHDN and CDR2 is FVKESK. V lost 4 bases and J lost 1, with 10 bases in between.

This chain connects TRBV18 to TRBJ2-5, with D possibly TRBD1 on 6 matching bases. The CDR3 has 13 residues. V dropped 7 bases and J dropped 2 bases, with 11 bases sitting between them. The germline V gene encodes CDR1 KGHSH and CDR2 LQKENI. CDR3 bases: TGTGCCAGCTACCAAGGACAGCAAGAGACCCAGTACTTC. Protein sequence: CASYQGQQETQYF.

The genes are TRBV6-5 and TRBJ1-6; D not resolved. Between the trimmed V and J ends, which lost 6 bases and 10 bases, there was a span of 16 bases. Per germline, CDR1 MNHEY and CDR2 SVGAGI. CDR3 length: 14 amino acids. CDR3 protein: CASRGGDPGSPLHF. The CDR3 DNA reads as TGTGCCAGCAGGGGAGGAGACCCTGGCTCACCCCTCCACTTT.

The genes are TRBV18 and TRBJ1-5; 7 bases line up with TRBD1. CDR1 KGHSH and CDR2 LQKENI come from the germline V gene. The CDR3 is made up of 15 amino acids. After removal of 3 bases from V and 6 bases from J, the junction contained 8 bases not matched to a gene. CDR3 sequence reads: CASSPFRRGLQPQHF. Written as DNA, the CDR3 is TGTGCCAGCTCACCCTTTAGAAGGGGGCTTCAGCCCCAGCATTTT.

This chain joins TRBV24-1 and TRBJ2-2, with a weak D call TRBD1 (6 bases). Germline values: CDR1 KGHDR, CDR2 SFDVKD. The germline V and J ends were trimmed by 2 bases and 0 bases, with 18 bases remaining between them. The length of the CDR3 is 19 residues. CDR3 nucleotide sequence: TGTGCCACCAGTGATTATAGATCCGGGACACACGCGAACACCGGGGAGCTGTTTTTT. The encoded protein is CATSDYRSGTHANTGELFF.

This rearrangement joins TRBV15 to TRBJ2-5; D may correspond to TRBD1 or TRBD2 (5 bases each). Germline CDR1 reads LNHNV; CDR2 reads YYDKDF (reference sequence). Trimming removed 8 bases from V and 4 bases from J, with 11 bases in between. The CDR3 extends over 12 amino acids. CDR3 loop: CATRGSAETQYF. The CDR3 DNA reads as TGTGCCACCCGGGGCTCAGCAGAGACCCAGTACTTC.

V usage is TRBV7-3 and J usage is TRBJ2-1; D could derive from TRBD1 or TRBD2 (5 bases each). Germline lookup yields CDR1 SGHTA and CDR2 FQGTGA. The CDR3 is 14 amino acids. V gave up 1 base and J gave up 7 bases, with 11 bases separating them. The CDR3, as DNA: TGTGCCAGCAGCTTAAAGGGTTGGGGGAATGAGCAGTTCTTC. Residues: CASSLKGWGNEQFF.